This T cell receptor (beta chain) was sequenced in a study of blood T cell dynamics during melanoma immunotherapy. Study details: Metastatic melanoma patients received first-line pembrolizumab or nivolumab plus ipilimumab.

Repertoires were generated with immunoSEQ multiplex PCR, while TCRdb's copy carries only in-frame clones and drops some. The sample includes 7,000 or so clones, over 70% of them seen just once. Per germline, CDR1 SGHTA and CDR2 FQGNSA. The CDR3 is 15 amino acids. Trimming removed 5 bases from V and 2 bases from J, with 13 bases in between. Time point indicated: pre-treatment baseline. Samples come from before therapy and from week 3 after the first blockade cycle. At 12 weeks after first infusion, RECIST 1.1 defined response for most patients. No patient had earlier systemic cancer treatment, concurrent immunosuppressants, or another active cancer.

The gene calls are TRBV7-2 and TRBJ1-3, with D possibly matching TRBD1 (6 bases). This TCR was sampled from a human donor with melanoma. The sample was blood, taken from a patient treated with checkpoint blockade. CDR3 sequence: CASSTHRAAGNTIYF. The CDR3 coding sequence is TGTGCCAGCAGCACCCACAGGGCGGCTGGAAACACCATATATTTT.